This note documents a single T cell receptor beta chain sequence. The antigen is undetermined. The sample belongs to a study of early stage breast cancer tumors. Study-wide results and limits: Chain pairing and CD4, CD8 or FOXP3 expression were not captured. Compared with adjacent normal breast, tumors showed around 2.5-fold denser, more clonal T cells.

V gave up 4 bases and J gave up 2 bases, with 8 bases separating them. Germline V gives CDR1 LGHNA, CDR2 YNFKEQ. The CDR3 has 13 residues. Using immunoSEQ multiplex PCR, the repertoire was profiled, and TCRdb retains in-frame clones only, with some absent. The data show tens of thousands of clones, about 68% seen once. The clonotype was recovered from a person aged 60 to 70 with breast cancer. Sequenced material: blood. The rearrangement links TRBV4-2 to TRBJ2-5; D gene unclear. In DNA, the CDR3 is TGTGCCAGCAGCCGACTCGGACAAGAGACCCAGTACTTC. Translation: CASSRLGQETQYF.